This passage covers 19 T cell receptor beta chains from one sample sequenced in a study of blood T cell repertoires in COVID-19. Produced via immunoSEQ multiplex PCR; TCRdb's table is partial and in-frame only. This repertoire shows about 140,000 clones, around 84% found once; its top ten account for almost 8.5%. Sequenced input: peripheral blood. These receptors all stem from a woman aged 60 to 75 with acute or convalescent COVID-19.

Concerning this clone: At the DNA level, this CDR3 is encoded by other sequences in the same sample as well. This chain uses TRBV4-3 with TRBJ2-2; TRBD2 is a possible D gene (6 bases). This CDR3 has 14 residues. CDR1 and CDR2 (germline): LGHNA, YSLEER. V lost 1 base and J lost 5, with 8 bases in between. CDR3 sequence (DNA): TGCGCCAGCAGCCAAGTTGGGGGGACCGGGGAGCTGTTTTTT. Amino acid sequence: CASSQVGGTGELFF.

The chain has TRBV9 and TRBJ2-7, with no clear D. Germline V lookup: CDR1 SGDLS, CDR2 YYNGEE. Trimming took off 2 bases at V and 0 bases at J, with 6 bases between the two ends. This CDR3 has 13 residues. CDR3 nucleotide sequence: TGTGCCAGCAGCGTCTCGAGCTCCTACGAGCAGTACTTC. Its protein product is CASSVSSSYEQYF.

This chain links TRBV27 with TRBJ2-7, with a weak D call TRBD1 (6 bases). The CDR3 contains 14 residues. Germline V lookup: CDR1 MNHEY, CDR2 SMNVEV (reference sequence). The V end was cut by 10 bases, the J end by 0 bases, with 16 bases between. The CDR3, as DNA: TGTGCCACCGGTCGTCGAGGGGGCTCCTACGAGCAGTACTTC. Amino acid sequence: CATGRRGGSYEQYF.

CDR3 DNA: TGTGCCAGCAGCCTGACAGGGAGGACTGAAGCTTTCTTT. Its translation is CASSLTGRTEAFF. The chain joins TRBV7-6 to TRBJ1-1, with 7 bases lining up with TRBD1. The germline V gene has CDR1 SGHVS and CDR2 FNYEAQ. The CDR3 is 13 amino acids. J gave up 5 bases and V 5 bases, and 5 bases lay outside the gene matches.

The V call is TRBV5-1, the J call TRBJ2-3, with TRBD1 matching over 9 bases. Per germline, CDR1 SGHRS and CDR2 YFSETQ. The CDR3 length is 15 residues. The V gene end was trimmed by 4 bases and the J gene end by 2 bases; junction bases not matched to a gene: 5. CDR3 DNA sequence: TGCGCCAGCAGCACTGGACAGGGGACCACAGATACGCAGTATTTT. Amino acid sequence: CASSTGQGTTDTQYF.

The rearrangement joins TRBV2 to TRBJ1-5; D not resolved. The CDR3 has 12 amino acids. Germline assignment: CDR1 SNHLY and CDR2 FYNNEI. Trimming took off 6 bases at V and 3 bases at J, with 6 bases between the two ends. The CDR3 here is CASSQSNQPQHF. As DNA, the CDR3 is TGTGCCAGCAGCCAGTCCAATCAGCCCCAGCATTTT.

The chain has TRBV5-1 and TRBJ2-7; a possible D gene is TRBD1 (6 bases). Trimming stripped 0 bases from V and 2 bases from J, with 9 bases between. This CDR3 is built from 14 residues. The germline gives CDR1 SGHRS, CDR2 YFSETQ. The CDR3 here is CASSLEGTPYEQYF. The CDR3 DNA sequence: TGCGCCAGCAGCTTGGAGGGGACACCCTACGAGCAGTACTTC. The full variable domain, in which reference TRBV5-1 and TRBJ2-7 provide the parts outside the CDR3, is KAGVTQTPRYLIKTRGQQVTLSCSPISGHRSVSWYQQTPGQGLQFLFEYFSETQRNKGNFPGRFSGRQFSNSRSEMNVSTLELGDSALYLCASSLEGTPYEQYFGPGTRLTVT.

Here the CDR3 DNA reads TGTGCCAGCAGCCGGCCGGGACAGACACACTATGGCTACACCTTC. It specifies CASSRPGQTHYGYTF. The rearrangement uses TRBV14 and TRBJ1-2; TRBD1 matches at 7 bases. The V gene's germline CDR1 is SGHDN and CDR2 FVKESK. The ends lost 4 bases at V and 3 bases at J; junction bases unmatched: 8. The CDR3 spans 15 residues.

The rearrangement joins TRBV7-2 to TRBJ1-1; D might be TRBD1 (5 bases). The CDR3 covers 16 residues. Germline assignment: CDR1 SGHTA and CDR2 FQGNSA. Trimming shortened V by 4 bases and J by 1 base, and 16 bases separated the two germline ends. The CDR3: CASSYLRQSANTEAFF. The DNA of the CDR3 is TGTGCCAGCAGCTACCTAAGACAGAGCGCGAACACTGAAGCTTTCTTT.

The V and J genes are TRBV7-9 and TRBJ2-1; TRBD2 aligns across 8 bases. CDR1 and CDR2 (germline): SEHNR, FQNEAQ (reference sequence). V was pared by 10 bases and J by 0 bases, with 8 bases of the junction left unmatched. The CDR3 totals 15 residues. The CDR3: CAIAGGLSSYNEQFF. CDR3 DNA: TGTGCCATCGCGGGGGGCCTCAGCTCCTACAATGAGCAGTTCTTC. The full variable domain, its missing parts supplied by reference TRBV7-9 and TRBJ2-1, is DTGVSQNPRHKITKRGQNVTFRCDPISEHNRLYWYRQTLGQGPEFLTYFQNEAQLEKSRLLSDRFSAERPKGSFSTLEIQRTEQGDSAMYLCAIAGGLSSYNEQFFGPGTRLTVL.

The CDR3 protein is CASSVAGAPQLYGYTF. CDR3 sequence (DNA): TGTGCCAGCAGCGTAGCTGGTGCCCCACAGCTCTATGGCTACACCTTC. The V call is TRBV9, the J call TRBJ1-2; D not certain. CDR1 and CDR2 from the germline V gene are SGDLS and YYNGEE. This CDR3 comprises 16 residues. Deletions cut 0 bases from V and 4 bases from J, with 16 bases between. The entire variable domain, with the rest obtained from reference TRBV9 and TRBJ1-2, is as follows: DSGVTQTPKHLITATGQRVTLRCSPRSGDLSVYWYQQSLDQGLQFLIQYYNGEERAKGNILERFSAQQFPDLHSELNLSSLELGDSALYFCASSVAGAPQLYGYTFGSGTRLTVV.

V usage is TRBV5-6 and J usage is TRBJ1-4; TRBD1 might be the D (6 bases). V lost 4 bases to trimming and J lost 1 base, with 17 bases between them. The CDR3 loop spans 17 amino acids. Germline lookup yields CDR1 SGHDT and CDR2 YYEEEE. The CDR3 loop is CASSTYYRVRTNEKLFF. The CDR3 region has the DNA TGTGCCAGCAGCACATACTACAGGGTGAGAACTAATGAAAAACTGTTTTTT. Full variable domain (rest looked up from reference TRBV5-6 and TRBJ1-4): DAGVTQSPTHLIKTRGQQVTLRCSPKSGHDTVSWYQQALGQGPQFIFQYYEEEERQRGNFPDRFSGHQFPNYSSELNVNALLLGDSALYLCASSTYYRVRTNEKLFFGSGTQLSVL.

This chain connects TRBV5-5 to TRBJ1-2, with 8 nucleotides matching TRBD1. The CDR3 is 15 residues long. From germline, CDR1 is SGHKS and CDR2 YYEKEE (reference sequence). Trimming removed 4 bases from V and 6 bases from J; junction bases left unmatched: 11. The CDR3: CASSVGGQGIHGYTF. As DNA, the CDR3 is TGTGCCAGCAGCGTAGGCGGACAGGGTATCCATGGCTACACCTTC.

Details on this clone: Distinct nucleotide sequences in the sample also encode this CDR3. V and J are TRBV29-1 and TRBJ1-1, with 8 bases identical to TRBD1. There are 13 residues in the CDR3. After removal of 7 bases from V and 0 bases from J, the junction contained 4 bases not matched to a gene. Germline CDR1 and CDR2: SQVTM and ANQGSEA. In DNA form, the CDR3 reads TGCAGCGCGAACAGGGGGATGAACACTGAAGCTTTCTTT. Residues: CSANRGMNTEAFF.

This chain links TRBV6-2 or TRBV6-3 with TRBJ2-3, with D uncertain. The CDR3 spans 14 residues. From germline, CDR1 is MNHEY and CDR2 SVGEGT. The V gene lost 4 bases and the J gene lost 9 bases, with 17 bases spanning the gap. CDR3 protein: CASSSRVVPLTQYF. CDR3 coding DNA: TGTGCCAGCAGTTCTCGGGTCGTACCTCTGACGCAGTATTTT.

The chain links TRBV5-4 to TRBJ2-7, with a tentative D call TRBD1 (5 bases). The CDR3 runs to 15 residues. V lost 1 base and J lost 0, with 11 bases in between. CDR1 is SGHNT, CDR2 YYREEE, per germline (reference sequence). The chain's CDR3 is CASSLTGPFSYEQYF. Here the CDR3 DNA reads TGTGCCAGCAGCTTGACAGGACCCTTCTCCTACGAGCAGTACTTC.

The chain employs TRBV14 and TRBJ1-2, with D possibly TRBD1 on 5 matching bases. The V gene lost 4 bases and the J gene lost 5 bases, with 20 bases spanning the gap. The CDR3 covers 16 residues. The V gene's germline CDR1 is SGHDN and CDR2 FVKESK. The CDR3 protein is CASSRGGYPSGYGYTF. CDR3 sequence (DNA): TGTGCCAGCAGCCGGGGCGGATATCCCTCTGGTTATGGCTACACCTTC.

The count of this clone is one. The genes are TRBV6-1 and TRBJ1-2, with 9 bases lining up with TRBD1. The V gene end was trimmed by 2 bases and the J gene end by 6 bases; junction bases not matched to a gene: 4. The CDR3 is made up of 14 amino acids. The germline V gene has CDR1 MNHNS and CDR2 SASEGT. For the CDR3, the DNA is TGTGCCAGCAGTGAATCACAGGGGGCTAATGGCTACACCTTC. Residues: CASSESQGANGYTF.

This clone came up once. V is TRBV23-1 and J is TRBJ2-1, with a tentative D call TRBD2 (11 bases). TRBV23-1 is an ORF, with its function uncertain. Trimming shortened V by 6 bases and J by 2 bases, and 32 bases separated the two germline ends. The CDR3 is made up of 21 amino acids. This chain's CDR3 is CASRRDRGITSGGNPYNEQFF. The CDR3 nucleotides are TGCGCCAGCAGGCGGGACAGGGGTATCACTAGCGGGGGTAATCCCTACAATGAGCAGTTCTTC.